This T cell receptor (beta chain) was captured by sequencing in a study of blood T cell repertoires in COVID-19. About the research overall: Some COVID-19 samples were acute and others convalescent; all came from the United States, Italy and Spain. T cells, B-cell-depleted T cells, or PBMCs provided the cDNA or gDNA that served as material.

As regards this clone: In the same sample, other DNA sequences code for this CDR3.

Germline assignment: CDR1 LGHDT and CDR2 YNNKEL (reference sequence). CDR3 length equals 15 residues. Trimming left V 0 bases short and J 3 bases short, with 9 bases between. In the original workflow: Nucleated cell counts were estimated from reference gene primer amplification. Some clones are missing from TCRdb's copy, which holds only in-frame ones; the method was immunoSEQ multiplex PCR. V and J calls and clone size come straight from that table; D and trimming were deduced from the DNA. The sample lists fewer than 200,000 clones, roughly 89% occurring once. V and J are TRBV3-1 (or the pseudogene TRBV3-2) and TRBJ2-1; D unresolved. Specimen: peripheral blood. The sequence derives from a woman aged 18-30 years who had recovered from COVID-19. Written as DNA, the CDR3 is TGTGCCAGCAGCCAAGATCCCCCGGGCTACAATGAGCAGTTCTTC. Residues: CASSQDPPGYNEQFF.